These T cell receptor beta chains were read from a single sample in a study of T cell clones after liver transplantation. The repertoire was sequenced with immunoSEQ multiplex PCR; TCRdb's copy has only in-frame clones and lacks some. Here the sample spans 50,000 or so clones, roughly 74% being singletons. Material: CD4+ T cells from blood, obtained more than 53 months after liver transplant. These receptors came from a human patient who received a liver transplant. T cells may partly derive from the graft donor. Each CDR3 is given with its conserved first and last residue. The D gene is left open where the match is weak. The listing skips clone size in some rows; elsewhere it reads once, few, many or a size class.

j_gene: TRBJ1-1; abundance: NA; v_gene: TRBV14; d_gene: NA; CDR3nt: TGTGCCAGCAGCGCTTTGGGTAGGCAGGGGAGGACTGAAGCTTTCTTT; CDR3aa: CASSALGRQGRTEAFF
j_gene: TRBJ1-3; abundance: NA; v_gene: TRBV5-1; d_gene: NA; CDR3nt: TGCGCCAGCAGCTTGGATGGAAACACCATATATTTT; CDR3aa: CASSLDGNTIYF
j_gene: TRBJ2-5; abundance: NA; v_gene: TRBV6-1; d_gene: NA; CDR3nt: TGTGCCGTCCTGGATGGGTACTCAAAAGAGACCCAGTACTTC; CDR3aa: CAVLDGYSKETQYF
j_gene: TRBJ2-7; abundance: NA; v_gene: TRBV7-3; d_gene: TRBD1; CDR3nt: TGTGCCAGCAGCCTATCAGGGGGCTTCCACGAGCAGTACTTC; CDR3aa: CASSLSGGFHEQYF
j_gene: TRBJ1-2; abundance: NA; v_gene: TRBV9; d_gene: NA; CDR3nt: TGTGCCAGCAGCCTCAGCTACTATGGCTACACCTTC; CDR3aa: CASSLSYYGYTF
j_gene: TRBJ1-3; abundance: NA; v_gene: TRBV6-6; d_gene: NA; CDR3nt: TGTGCCAGCAGAGGTACATACAGGGTCTCCGGAAACACCATATATTTT; CDR3aa: CASRGTYRVSGNTIYF
j_gene: TRBJ2-7; abundance: NA; v_gene: TRBV10-1; d_gene: NA; CDR3nt: TGCGCCAGCAGTGAGAACCGGGGCGGAAGCGAGCAGTACTTC; CDR3aa: CASSENRGGSEQYF
j_gene: TRBJ1-5; abundance: few; v_gene: TRBV27; d_gene: NA; CDR3nt: TGTGCCAGCAGTTTATCCGACAGGCAGCCCCAGCATTTT; CDR3aa: CASSLSDRQPQHF
j_gene: TRBJ1-2; abundance: once; v_gene: TRBV10-3; d_gene: NA; CDR3nt: TGTGCCATCAGTGAGTCAACAGTCAACTATGGCTACACCTTC; CDR3aa: CAISESTVNYGYTF
j_gene: TRBJ2-2; abundance: NA; v_gene: TRBV10-3; d_gene: NA; CDR3nt: TGTGCCATCAGTGAAGCCACACAGGGTAGGGCCGGGGAGCTGTTTTTT; CDR3aa: CAISEATQGRAGELFF
j_gene: TRBJ2-2; abundance: NA; v_gene: TRBV30; d_gene: TRBD2; CDR3nt: TGTGCCTGGAGTGTCCGCGGGAGAATAGGCGGGGAGCTGTTTTTT; CDR3aa: CAWSVRGRIGGELFF
j_gene: TRBJ1-5; abundance: NA; v_gene: TRBV7-2; d_gene: NA; CDR3nt: TGTGCCAGCAGCCACAGGACGGAAAATCAGCCCCAGCATTTT; CDR3aa: CASSHRTENQPQHF
j_gene: TRBJ1-2; abundance: NA; v_gene: TRBV6-1; d_gene: NA; CDR3nt: TGTGCCAGCAGTGAAGGTTCAGGGGCGCCCTATGGCTACACCTTC; CDR3aa: CASSEGSGAPYGYTF
j_gene: TRBJ1-6; abundance: NA; v_gene: TRBV5-5; d_gene: NA; CDR3nt: TGTGCCAGCAGCTTCACTGGGGGGTATGATTCACCCCTCCACTTT; CDR3aa: CASSFTGGYDSPLHF
j_gene: TRBJ1-5; abundance: few; v_gene: TRBV6-5; d_gene: NA; CDR3nt: TGTGCCAGCAGGAGGACAGTTAATAGCAATCAGCCCCAGCATTTT; CDR3aa: CASRRTVNSNQPQHF
j_gene: TRBJ1-3; abundance: once; v_gene: TRBV14; d_gene: TRBD1; CDR3nt: TGTGCCAGCTCGACAGGGATCGGAAACACCATATATTTT; CDR3aa: CASSTGIGNTIYF
j_gene: TRBJ2-7; abundance: NA; v_gene: TRBV5-6; d_gene: NA; CDR3nt: TGTGCCAGCAGCTTCCCTTGGGGAAGCGCCTACGAGCAGTACTTC; CDR3aa: CASSFPWGSAYEQYF
j_gene: TRBJ2-7; abundance: NA; v_gene: TRBV6-1; d_gene: TRBD1; CDR3nt: TGTGCCAGTTCCGGGACAGGGGTACACGAGCAGTACTTC; CDR3aa: CASSGTGVHEQYF
j_gene: TRBJ2-1; abundance: few; v_gene: TRBV7-4; d_gene: TRBD2; CDR3nt: TGTGCCAGCAGCGACAAGCGGGGGGGCTTCAATGAGCAGTTCTTC; CDR3aa: CASSDKRGGFNEQFF
j_gene: TRBJ1-2; abundance: NA; v_gene: TRBV27; d_gene: TRBD1; CDR3nt: TGTGCCAGCAGTCTCAGACAGGGCTATGGCTACACCTTC; CDR3aa: CASSLRQGYGYTF
j_gene: TRBJ2-7; abundance: few; v_gene: TRBV28; d_gene: NA; CDR3nt: TGTGCCAGCAGTCAACAGGGCTACGAGCAGTACTTC; CDR3aa: CASSQQGYEQYF
j_gene: TRBJ2-2; abundance: NA; v_gene: TRBV28; d_gene: NA; CDR3nt: TGTGCCAGCAGTTTAAGTACGGGGGCGAACACCGGGGAGCTGTTTTTT; CDR3aa: CASSLSTGANTGELFF
j_gene: TRBJ2-5; abundance: NA; v_gene: TRBV19; d_gene: NA; CDR3nt: TGTGCCAGTAGTAACTCAGGATCCCTGGCTGCTGGAAAGACCCAGTACTTC; CDR3aa: CASSNSGSLAAGKTQYF
j_gene: TRBJ1-6; abundance: NA; v_gene: TRBV27; d_gene: TRBD1; CDR3nt: TGTGCCAGCAGTTCCGCAGACAGGGTCCTCACCCTCCACTTT; CDR3aa: CASSSADRVLTLHF
j_gene: TRBJ1-1; abundance: NA; v_gene: TRBV30; d_gene: NA; CDR3nt: TGTGCCTGGGGTTCGGAAAGGAACACTGAAGCTTTCTTT; CDR3aa: CAWGSERNTEAFF
j_gene: TRBJ2-3; abundance: NA; v_gene: TRBV4-2; d_gene: NA; CDR3nt: TGTGCCAGCAGCCAACGGGGACCTCTAGATACGCAGTATTTT; CDR3aa: CASSQRGPLDTQYF
j_gene: TRBJ2-1; abundance: NA; v_gene: TRBV5-6; d_gene: NA; CDR3nt: TGTGCCAGCAGCTTGGGGACACCGTACAATGAGCAGTTCTTC; CDR3aa: CASSLGTPYNEQFF
j_gene: TRBJ1-2; abundance: few; v_gene: TRBV5-5; d_gene: NA; CDR3nt: TGTGCCAGCACAAATACTAACTATGGCTACACCTTC; CDR3aa: CASTNTNYGYTF
j_gene: TRBJ2-7; abundance: NA; v_gene: TRBV28; d_gene: TRBD1; CDR3nt: TGTGCCAGCAGTCCTTCGGACAGGGAATCCCACGAGCAGTACTTC; CDR3aa: CASSPSDRESHEQYF
j_gene: TRBJ2-3; abundance: NA; v_gene: TRBV29-1; d_gene: TRBD2; CDR3nt: TGCAGCGTTGAACGTTCGGGGGGGCCAGATACGCAGTATTTT; CDR3aa: CSVERSGGPDTQYF
j_gene: TRBJ2-3; abundance: NA; v_gene: TRBV6-5; d_gene: NA; CDR3nt: TGTGCCAGCAGGCCCCCAGGGGAGGATACGCAGTATTTT; CDR3aa: CASRPPGEDTQYF
j_gene: TRBJ2-7; abundance: NA; v_gene: TRBV7-3; d_gene: NA; CDR3nt: TGTGCCAGCCCGGGCGAGATGAGGATATACGAGCAGTACTTC; CDR3aa: CASPGEMRIYEQYF
j_gene: TRBJ2-5; abundance: NA; v_gene: TRBV9; d_gene: TRBD2; CDR3nt: TGTGCCAGCAGCGTGAGCGGGGAGGAGACCCAGTACTTC; CDR3aa: CASSVSGEETQYF
j_gene: TRBJ2-3; abundance: NA; v_gene: TRBV6-1; d_gene: TRBD1; CDR3nt: TGTGCCAGCAGTGGACAGGGGCCAGATACGCAGTATTTT; CDR3aa: CASSGQGPDTQYF
j_gene: TRBJ2-2; abundance: NA; v_gene: TRBV6-6; d_gene: NA; CDR3nt: TGTGCCAGCAGTTACAGGACGACGGGGAGCACCGGGGAGCTGTTTTTT; CDR3aa: CASSYRTTGSTGELFF
j_gene: TRBJ2-7; abundance: NA; v_gene: TRBV6-6; d_gene: NA; CDR3nt: TGTGCCAGCAGGATTAGAGGGGGGGGGAGCTACGAGCAGTACTTC; CDR3aa: CASRIRGGGSYEQYF
j_gene: TRBJ2-3; abundance: NA; v_gene: TRBV28; d_gene: NA; CDR3nt: TGTGCCAGCAGTTTAACCAGCACAGATACGCAGTATTTT; CDR3aa: CASSLTSTDTQYF
j_gene: TRBJ1-2; abundance: NA; v_gene: TRBV5-6; d_gene: NA; CDR3nt: TGTGCCAGCAGCTCCCGGACAGTAACCATCTATGGCTACACCTTC; CDR3aa: CASSSRTVTIYGYTF
j_gene: TRBJ1-4; abundance: NA; v_gene: TRBV6-5; d_gene: TRBD1; CDR3nt: TGTGCCAGCAGTTCGCAGGGGGAGACTAATGAAAAACTGTTTTTT; CDR3aa: CASSSQGETNEKLFF
j_gene: TRBJ2-1; abundance: NA; v_gene: TRBV7-9; d_gene: TRBD1; CDR3nt: TGTGCCAGCAGCGTTTTGGCAGGGGGCTGGAACAATGAGCAGTTCTTC; CDR3aa: CASSVLAGGWNNEQFF
j_gene: TRBJ2-2; abundance: NA; v_gene: TRBV9; d_gene: NA; CDR3nt: TGTGCCAGCAGCTCGAGACACGGGGCCGGGGAGCTGTTTTTT; CDR3aa: CASSSRHGAGELFF
j_gene: TRBJ2-1; abundance: NA; v_gene: TRBV27; d_gene: TRBD1; CDR3nt: TGTGCCAGCAGTATTCCAGGGGGTGCCTACAATGAGCAGTTCTTC; CDR3aa: CASSIPGGAYNEQFF
j_gene: TRBJ1-5; abundance: NA; v_gene: TRBV6-1; d_gene: NA; CDR3nt: TGTGCCAGCAGTGAAGGGGCAGGGGCTAGCAATCAGCCCCAGCATTTT; CDR3aa: CASSEGAGASNQPQHF
j_gene: TRBJ1-2; abundance: few; v_gene: TRBV5-8; d_gene: NA; CDR3nt: TGTGCCAGCAGCTTGGAGGCGGCTACTAACTATGGCTACACCTTC; CDR3aa: CASSLEAATNYGYTF
j_gene: TRBJ2-3; abundance: NA; v_gene: TRBV6-5; d_gene: NA; CDR3nt: TGTGCCACTCTGCGGGGAAGCACAGATACGCAGTATTTT; CDR3aa: CATLRGSTDTQYF
j_gene: TRBJ2-1; abundance: NA; v_gene: TRBV2; d_gene: NA; CDR3nt: TGTGCCAGCAGTGAAGGCAGCAGGTATTCTGAGCAGTTCTTC; CDR3aa: CASSEGSRYSEQFF